This record looks at one T cell receptor beta chain sequence and its context. Per the study methods: Cell counts per sample came from amplifying reference gene primers. Using immunoSEQ multiplex PCR, the repertoire was profiled, and TCRdb retains in-frame clones only, with some absent. Clone size and V and J calls were adopted from that table, with D and trimming inferred from the DNA. The table includes about 260,000 clones, approximately 90% detected once. The data derive from a study of blood T cell repertoires in COVID-19. Looking at the study overall: T cells, B-cell-depleted T cells, or PBMCs supplied cDNA or gDNA.

The CDR3 consists of 15 residues. Trimming removed 3 bases from V and 5 bases from J; junction bases left unmatched: 8. Germline-derived CDR1 and CDR2 are SQVTM and ANQGSEA. Recruitment covered about 26 US areas and drew participants whose ages spanned roughly 18 to 89 years. Cohorts were assigned according to the clinical history that participants reported. The V and J genes are TRBV29-1 and TRBJ2-1, with 9 bases that match TRBD2. The sequenced sample was PBMCs or T cells enriched from blood (not recorded which). The source is a man between 45 and 60 years old who had been exposed to COVID-19. The CDR3 DNA reads TGCAGCGTTGAGCTAGCGGGGAGCTATCACAATGAGCAGTTCTTC. This gives the protein CSVELAGSYHNEQFF.